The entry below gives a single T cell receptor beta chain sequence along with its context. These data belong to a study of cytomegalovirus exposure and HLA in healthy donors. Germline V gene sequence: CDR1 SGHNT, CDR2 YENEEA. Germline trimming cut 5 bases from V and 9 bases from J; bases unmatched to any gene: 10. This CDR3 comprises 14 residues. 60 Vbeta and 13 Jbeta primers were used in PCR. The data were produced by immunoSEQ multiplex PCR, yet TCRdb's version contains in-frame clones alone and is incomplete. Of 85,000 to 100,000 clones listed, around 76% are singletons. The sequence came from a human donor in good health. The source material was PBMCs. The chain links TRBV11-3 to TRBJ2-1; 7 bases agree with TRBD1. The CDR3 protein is CASSGQALGGEQFF. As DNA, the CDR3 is TGTGCCAGCAGCGGACAGGCCCTTGGGGGTGAGCAGTTCTTC.